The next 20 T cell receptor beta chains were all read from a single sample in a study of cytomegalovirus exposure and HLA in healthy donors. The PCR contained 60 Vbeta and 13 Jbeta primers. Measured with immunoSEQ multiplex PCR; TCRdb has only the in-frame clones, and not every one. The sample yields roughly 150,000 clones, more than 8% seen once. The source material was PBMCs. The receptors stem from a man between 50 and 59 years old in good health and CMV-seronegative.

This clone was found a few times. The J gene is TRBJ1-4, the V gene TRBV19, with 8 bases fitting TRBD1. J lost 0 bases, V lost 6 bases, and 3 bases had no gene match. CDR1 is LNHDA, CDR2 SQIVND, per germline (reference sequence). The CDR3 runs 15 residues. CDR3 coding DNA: TGTGCCAGTAGCGTACAGGGGGCAACTAATGAAAAACTGTTTTTT. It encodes CASSVQGATNEKLFF.

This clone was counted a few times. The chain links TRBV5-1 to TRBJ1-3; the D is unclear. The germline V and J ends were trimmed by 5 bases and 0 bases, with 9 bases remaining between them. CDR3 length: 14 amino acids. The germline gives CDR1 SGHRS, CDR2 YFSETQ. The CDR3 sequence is CASSPYYSGNTIYF. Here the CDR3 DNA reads TGCGCCAGCAGTCCCTATTACTCTGGAAACACCATATATTTT.

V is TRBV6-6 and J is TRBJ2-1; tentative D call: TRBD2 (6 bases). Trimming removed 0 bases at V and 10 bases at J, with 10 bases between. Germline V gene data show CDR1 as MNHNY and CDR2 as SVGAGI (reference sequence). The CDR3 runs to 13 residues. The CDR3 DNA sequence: TGTGCCAGCAGTTACTCAATAGCGGTCGAGCAGTTCTTC. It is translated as CASSYSIAVEQFF.

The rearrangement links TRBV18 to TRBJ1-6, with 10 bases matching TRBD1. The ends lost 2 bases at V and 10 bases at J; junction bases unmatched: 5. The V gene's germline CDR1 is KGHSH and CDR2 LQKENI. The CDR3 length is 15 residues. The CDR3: CASSPVDRGLSPLHF. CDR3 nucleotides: TGTGCCAGCTCACCAGTCGACAGGGGGCTCTCACCCCTCCACTTT.

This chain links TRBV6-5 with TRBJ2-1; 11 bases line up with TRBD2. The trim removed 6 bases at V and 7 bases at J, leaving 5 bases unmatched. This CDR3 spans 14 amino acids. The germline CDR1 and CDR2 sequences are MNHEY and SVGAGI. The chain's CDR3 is CASRLAGGGNEQFF. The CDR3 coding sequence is TGTGCCAGCAGGTTAGCGGGAGGGGGGAATGAGCAGTTCTTC.

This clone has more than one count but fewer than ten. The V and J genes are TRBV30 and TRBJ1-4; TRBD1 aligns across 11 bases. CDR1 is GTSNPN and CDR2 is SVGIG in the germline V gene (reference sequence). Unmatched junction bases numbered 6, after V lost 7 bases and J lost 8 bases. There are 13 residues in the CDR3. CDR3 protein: CASEDRGREKLFF. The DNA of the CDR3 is TGTGCCTCCGAGGACAGGGGGCGCGAAAAACTGTTTTTT.

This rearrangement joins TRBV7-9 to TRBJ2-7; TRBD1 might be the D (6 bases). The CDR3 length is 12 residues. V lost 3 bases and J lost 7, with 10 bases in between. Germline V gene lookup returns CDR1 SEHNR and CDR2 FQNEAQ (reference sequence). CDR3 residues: CASSFQGWEQYF. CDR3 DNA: TGTGCCAGCAGCTTCCAGGGGTGGGAGCAGTACTTC.

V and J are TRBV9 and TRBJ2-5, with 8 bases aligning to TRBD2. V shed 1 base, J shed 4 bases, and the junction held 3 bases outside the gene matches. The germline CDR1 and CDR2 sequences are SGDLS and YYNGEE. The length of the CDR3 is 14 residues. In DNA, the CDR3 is TGTGCCAGCAGCGTAACGGGGGGGTCAGAGACCCAGTACTTC. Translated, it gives CASSVTGGSETQYF.

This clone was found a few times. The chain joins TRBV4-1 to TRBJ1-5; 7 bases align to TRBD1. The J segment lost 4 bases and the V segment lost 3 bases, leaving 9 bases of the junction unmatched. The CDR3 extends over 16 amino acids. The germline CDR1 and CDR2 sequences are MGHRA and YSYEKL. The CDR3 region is CASSQVGQAVNQPQHF. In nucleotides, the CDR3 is TGCGCCAGCAGCCAGGTAGGACAGGCGGTGAATCAGCCCCAGCATTTT.

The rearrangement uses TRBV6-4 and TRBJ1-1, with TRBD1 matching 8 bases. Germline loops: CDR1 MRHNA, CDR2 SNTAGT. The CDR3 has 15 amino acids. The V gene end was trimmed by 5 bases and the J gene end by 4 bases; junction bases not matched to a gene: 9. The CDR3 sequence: CASSPQGGAFTEAFF. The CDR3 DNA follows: TGTGCCAGCAGTCCACAGGGGGGGGCATTCACTGAAGCTTTCTTT.

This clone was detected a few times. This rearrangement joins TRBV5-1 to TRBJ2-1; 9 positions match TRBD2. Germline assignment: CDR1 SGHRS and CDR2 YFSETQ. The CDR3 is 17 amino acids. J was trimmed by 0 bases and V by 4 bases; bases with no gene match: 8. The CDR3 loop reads CASSPGLALPSYNEQFF. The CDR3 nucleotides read TGCGCCAGCAGCCCCGGACTAGCGCTACCCTCCTACAATGAGCAGTTCTTC.

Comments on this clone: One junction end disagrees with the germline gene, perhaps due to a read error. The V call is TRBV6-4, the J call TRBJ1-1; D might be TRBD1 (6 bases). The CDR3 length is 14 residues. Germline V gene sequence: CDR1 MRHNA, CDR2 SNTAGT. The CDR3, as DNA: TGTGCCAGCAGTGACACTACAGGGAACTCTGAAGCTTTCTTT. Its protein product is CASSDTTGNSEAFF.

CDR3 in amino acids: CASSSGQRNTEAFF. The CDR3 coding sequence is TGCGCCAGCAGCTCGGGACAGAGGAACACTGAAGCTTTCTTT. The V call is TRBV5-1, the J call TRBJ1-1; 7 bases line up with TRBD1. V lost 3 bases, J lost 1 base, and 3 bases stayed unmatched. This CDR3 spans 14 amino acids. The V gene's germline CDR1 is SGHRS and CDR2 YFSETQ.

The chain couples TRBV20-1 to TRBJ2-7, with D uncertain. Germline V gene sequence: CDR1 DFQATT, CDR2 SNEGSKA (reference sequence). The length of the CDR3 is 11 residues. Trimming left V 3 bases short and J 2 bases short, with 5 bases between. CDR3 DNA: TGCAGTGCTAGTCTTGCCTACGAGCAGTACTTC. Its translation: CSASLAYEQYF.

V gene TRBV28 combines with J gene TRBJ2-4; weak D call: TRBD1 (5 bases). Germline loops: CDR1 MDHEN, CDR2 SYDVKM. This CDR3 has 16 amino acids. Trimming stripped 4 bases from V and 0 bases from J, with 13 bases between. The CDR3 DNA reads TGTGCCAGCAGTTCCCAGGGTGGGATAGCCAAAAACATTCAGTACTTC. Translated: CASSSQGGIAKNIQYF.

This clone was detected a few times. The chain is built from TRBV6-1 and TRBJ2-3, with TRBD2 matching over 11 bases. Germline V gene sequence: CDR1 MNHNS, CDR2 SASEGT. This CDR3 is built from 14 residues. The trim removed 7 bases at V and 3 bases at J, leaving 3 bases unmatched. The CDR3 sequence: CASKLAGVTDTQYF. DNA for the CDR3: TGTGCCAGCAAACTAGCGGGGGTTACAGATACGCAGTATTTT.

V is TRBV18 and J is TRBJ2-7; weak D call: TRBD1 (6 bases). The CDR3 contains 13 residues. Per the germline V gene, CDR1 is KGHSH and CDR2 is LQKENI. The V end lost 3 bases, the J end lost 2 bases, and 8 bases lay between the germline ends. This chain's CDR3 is CASSPSGAYEQYF. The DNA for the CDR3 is TGTGCCAGCTCACCTTCAGGGGCCTACGAGCAGTACTTC.

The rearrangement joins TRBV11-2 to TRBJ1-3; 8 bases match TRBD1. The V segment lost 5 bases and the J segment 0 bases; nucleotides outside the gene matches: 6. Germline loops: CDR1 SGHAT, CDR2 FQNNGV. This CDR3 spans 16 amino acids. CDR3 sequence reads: CASSVDRARSGNTIYF. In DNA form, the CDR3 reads TGTGCCAGCAGCGTGGACAGGGCCCGCTCTGGAAACACCATATATTTT. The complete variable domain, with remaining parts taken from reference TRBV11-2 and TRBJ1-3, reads EAGVAQSPRYKIIEKRQSVAFWCNPISGHATLYWYQQILGQGPKLLIQFQNNGVVDDSQLPKDRFSAERLKGVDSTLKIQPAKLEDSAVYLCASSVDRARSGNTIYFGEGSWLTVV.

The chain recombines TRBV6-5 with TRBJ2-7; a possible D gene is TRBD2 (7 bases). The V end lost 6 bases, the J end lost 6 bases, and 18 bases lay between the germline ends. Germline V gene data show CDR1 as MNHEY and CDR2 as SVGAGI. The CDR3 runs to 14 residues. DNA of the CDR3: TGTGCCAGCAGAAGGGTTGGGGGGGCACGCGAGCAGTACTTC. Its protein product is CASRRVGGAREQYF.

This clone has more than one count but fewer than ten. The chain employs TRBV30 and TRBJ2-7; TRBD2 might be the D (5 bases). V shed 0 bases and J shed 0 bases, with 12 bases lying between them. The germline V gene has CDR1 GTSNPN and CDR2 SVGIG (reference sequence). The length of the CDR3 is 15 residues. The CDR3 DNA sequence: TGTGCCTGGAGTGTAGAGGGCACCAACTCCTACGAGCAGTACTTC. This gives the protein CAWSVEGTNSYEQYF.